This T cell receptor beta chain was observed in a study of PD-1 blockade in classical Hodgkin lymphoma. Each and every patient relapsed after autologous stem cell transplantation, and patients got differing brentuximab vedotin exposure. Only in-frame clones appear in the TCRdb table, and some are missing; sequencing was by immunoSEQ multiplex PCR. The table includes roughly 19,000 clones, roughly 84% detected once. Trimming took 0 bases from V and 9 from J, leaving 12 bases between them. This CDR3 contains 15 residues. From germline, CDR1 is LGHNA and CDR2 YSLEER. The sequence came from a human donor with classical Hodgkin lymphoma. The chain joins TRBV4-3 to TRBJ1-6; no definite D call. The material sequenced was peripheral blood mononuclear cells (PBMCs), taken at baseline. The CDR3 bases are TGCGCCAGCAGCCAAGATTGGAGGGAAGCTTCACCCCTCCACTTT. This codes for CASSQDWREASPLHF.